A single T cell receptor beta chain is shown here with its context. It has no known antigen specificity. Base quality data are lacking; no much larger clone is found one base away. In Seattle, one collaborating source enrolled patients while the infection was active and tracked those patients longitudinally over the course of disease. Each collaborating institution followed its own protocols to collect whole blood in K2EDTA tubes. For TCRbeta analysis, collaborator samples were shipped as frozen whole blood, as isolated PBMCs, or as DNA extracted from either sample type. CDR1 and CDR2, per the germline V gene (reference sequence), are MNHEY and SMNVEV. Cut back by 3 bases and 2 bases, the V and J ends lie 13 bases apart. CDR3 length: 15 amino acids, cysteine to phenylalanine. CDR3 DNA is the only sequence kept; it has 45 bases, read in frame from the first base. The sample originates from a study of blood T cell repertoires in COVID-19 (TCRdb year 2020). Notes on the research overall: Collaborator samples came from the United States, Italy and Spain and covered acute and convalescent phases of COVID-19. HLA class I and class II types, where available, came from metadata supplied by the sample provider rather than from assay-based typing. The repertoires were released in a freely available public database intended as a resource for research on the immune response to SARS-CoV-2. The material from the prospective study consisted of cDNA or gDNA derived from T cells, B-cell-depleted T cells, or PBMCs. Samples came from the ongoing ImmuneRACE study (first 160 participants) plus 1,254 subjects from 6 global collaborators. Nearly every sample came with metadata listing a de-identified subject ID, COVID-19 status, age in years and sex. Deeply sampled blood TCRbeta repertoires from subjects exposed to, actively infected with, or recovered from COVID-19 were included in the dataset. On the study overall, not on this receptor specifically: The quantity of clinical and demographic metadata differed by source and by participant and was supplied without curation.

TCRbeta CDR3 regions were amplified from genomic DNA using the immunoSEQ Assay, a bias-controlled multiplex PCR. In the authors' own workflow: Within the assay, amplification of reference gene primers was used to estimate how many nucleated cells each sample contained. To quantify the absolute abundance of each unique TCRbeta CDR3 rearrangement, sequence reads were collapsed and filtered. For each sample, productive Simpson clonality was calculated by taking the square root of Simpson's diversity index across productive rearrangements. This is the immuneACCESS table as TCRdb keeps it, with only in-frame sequences that have V and J called. A part of the clones is gone; compared with another copy, unresolved V genes explain less than half, and the rest is unexplained. V and J calls and clone size come straight from that table; D and trimming were deduced from the DNA. This sample holds almost 350,000 clones; about nine tenths were observed only once. The biggest ten clones account for 3.9% of the sample.

Sequencing was carried out using peripheral blood. In this chain, TRBV27 is recombined with TRBJ1-2, with the D gene call left open. This TCR was sampled from a woman in her sixties with COVID-19, enrolled during active disease. CDR3 region: CASSFGGEPNYGYTF. The nucleotide sequence is TGTGCCAGCAGTTTTGGCGGGGAGCCCAACTATGGCTACACCTTC.